Listed here are 31 T cell receptor beta chains from one sample, sequenced in a study of blood T cell repertoires in COVID-19 (dated by TCRdb to 2019 to 2021). The library was made by the immunoSEQ multiplex PCR assay. The clones in this table, taken by TCRdb from immuneACCESS, are in-frame only. Not every clone is retained; where verified, under half of the shortfall comes from an unresolved V gene, and the cause of the rest is unknown. Here the sample has fewer than 130,000 clones; around 90% occur a single time. Jointly, the top ten make up approximately 3.4% of the sample. What was sequenced was peripheral blood. The origin of the receptors is a woman in her forties or fifties with acute or convalescent COVID-19.

The chain recombines TRBV10-3 with TRBJ2-7; 9 positions match TRBD1. The V and J ends lost 6 bases and 0 bases, in that order; junction bases with no gene match: 9. The germline V gene encodes CDR1 ENHRY and CDR2 SYGVKD. The CDR3 has 16 amino acids. The CDR3 here is CAISQTGGLISYEQYF. The CDR3 coding sequence is TGTGCCATCAGCCAAACAGGGGGCCTAATCTCCTACGAGCAGTACTTC.

The chain combines TRBV2 with TRBJ2-2; D possibly corresponds to TRBD1 (5 bases). This CDR3 is 13 amino acids long. CDR1 is SNHLY, CDR2 FYNNEI, per germline. V was shortened by 3 bases and J by 7 bases, with 9 bases between the two germline ends. The CDR3 nucleotides are TGTGCCAGCAGTGAGTCAACAGGCGGGGAGCTGTTTTTT. This gives the protein CASSESTGGELFF.

The chain carries TRBV19 and TRBJ1-2; D gene unclear. The CDR3 is 13 amino acids. Germline V gene data show CDR1 as LNHDA and CDR2 as SQIVND (reference sequence). V dropped 1 base and J dropped 4 bases, with 7 bases sitting between them. CDR3 residues: CASSIGEGYGYTF. The CDR3 DNA is TGTGCCAGTAGTATAGGGGAGGGCTATGGCTACACCTTC.

The chain is built from TRBV5-1 and TRBJ2-7; 8 bases agree with TRBD2. Losses at the gene ends were 2 bases for V and 6 bases for J; bases not matched to a gene: 10. The CDR3 covers 15 residues. From germline, CDR1 is SGHRS and CDR2 YFSETQ. DNA of the CDR3: TGCGCCAGCAGCTTTGCCCCCGAGCGGGAGTCCGAGCAGTACTTC. This translates into CASSFAPERESEQYF.

Concerning this clone itself: This specimen includes other DNA sequences encoding the same CDR3. The J gene is TRBJ2-1, the V gene TRBV6-6; D unclear. The CDR3 loop spans 12 amino acids. V lost 0 bases, J lost 9 bases, and 6 bases lay in between. The germline gives CDR1 MNHNY, CDR2 SVGAGI (reference sequence). In nucleotides, the CDR3 is TGTGCCAGCAGTTACTCAGGCGGTGAGCAGTTCTTC. Translated: CASSYSGGEQFF.

The rearrangement links TRBV2 to TRBJ2-7; maybe TRBD2 (6 bases). Germline CDR1 SNHLY, CDR2 FYNNEI. V was clipped by 1 base and J by 2 bases, with 6 bases between them. The CDR3 length is 13 residues. The CDR3 region is CASSEGLAYEQYF. DNA for the CDR3: TGTGCCAGCAGTGAAGGACTAGCCTACGAGCAGTACTTC.

There are a few counts of this clone. The genes are TRBV10-1 and TRBJ2-1, with D perhaps matching TRBD2 (5 bases). The V end lost 0 bases, the J end lost 6 bases, and 12 bases lay between the germline ends. Germline CDR1 WNHNN, CDR2 SYGVQD (reference sequence). The CDR3 covers 15 residues. CDR3 residues: CASSESEFEGNEQFF. The CDR3 DNA is TGCGCCAGCAGTGAGTCCGAGTTTGAGGGCAATGAGCAGTTCTTC.

The CDR3 reads CASSSPSGAGETQYF. CDR3 DNA sequence: TGTGCCAGCAGCTCCCCCTCGGGAGCGGGTGAGACCCAGTACTTC. V gene TRBV7-2 combines with J gene TRBJ2-5; a weak D match, TRBD2 (6 bases). Germline V gene data show CDR1 as SGHTA and CDR2 as FQGNSA. Trimming shortened V by 4 bases and J by 5 bases, and 17 bases separated the two germline ends. The CDR3 loop spans 15 amino acids.

This clone was observed a few times. CDR3 loop: CASSPRPLQGEKLFF. CDR3 nucleotides: TGTGCCAGCAGCCCCCGGCCGCTCCAGGGTGAAAAACTGTTTTTT. This chain joins TRBV13 and TRBJ1-4; D is perhaps TRBD1 (5 bases). Trimming stripped 5 bases from V and 7 bases from J, with 17 bases between. The CDR3 totals 15 residues. From germline, CDR1 is PRHDT and CDR2 FYEKMQ (reference sequence).

This chain joins TRBV7-2 and TRBJ2-7; TRBD2 matches 11 bases. The CDR3 extends over 13 amino acids. Per the germline V gene, CDR1 is SGHTA and CDR2 is FQGNSA. With 5 bases clipped from V and 7 bases from J, the junction kept 4 bases outside the gene matches. CDR3: CASSKGLAEEQYF. DNA of the CDR3: TGTGCCAGCAGCAAGGGACTAGCGGAAGAGCAGTACTTC.

The J gene is TRBJ2-7, the V gene TRBV18; TRBD1 agrees at 9 bases. J gave up 5 bases and V 3 bases, and 2 bases lay outside the gene matches. Germline V gene data show CDR1 as KGHSH and CDR2 as LQKENI. The CDR3 runs 13 residues. The CDR3 nucleotides read TGTGCCAGCTCACCGGGACAGGGCCACGAGCAGTACTTC. Its translation: CASSPGQGHEQYF.

Only one count was recorded for this clone. The rearrangement links TRBV29-1 to TRBJ2-2; D is possibly TRBD2 (6 bases). This CDR3 has 18 residues. From germline, CDR1 is SQVTM and CDR2 ANQGSEA. Trimming took 6 bases from V and 0 from J, leaving 23 bases between them. The CDR3 sequence is CSVGRRANSGPNTGELFF. The CDR3 DNA follows: TGCAGCGTCGGTAGGAGGGCTAATAGCGGCCCGAACACCGGGGAGCTGTTTTTT.

The V and J genes are TRBV7-7 and TRBJ2-7; 14 nucleotides align to TRBD2. The CDR3 totals 16 residues. V shed 1 base, J shed 5 bases, and the junction held 4 bases outside the gene matches. CDR1 and CDR2 from the germline V gene are SSHAT and FNYEAQ (reference sequence). The CDR3 DNA reads as TGTGCCAGCAGCTTAGTCGAGACTAGCGGGAGGGACGAGCAGTACTTC. Its translation is CASSLVETSGRDEQYF.

This chain joins TRBV24-1 and TRBJ1-2; TRBD1 is a possible D gene (6 bases). Germline values: CDR1 KGHDR, CDR2 SFDVKD. The CDR3 is made up of 13 amino acids. Trimming took off 3 bases at V and 8 bases at J, with 12 bases between the two ends. Here the CDR3 reads CATSDNRELGYTF. CDR3 in DNA: TGTGCCACCAGTGATAACAGGGAGCTCGGCTACACCTTC.

This chain joins TRBV5-1 and TRBJ2-3, with a possible D match to TRBD1 (6 bases). Trimming cost V 1 base and J 8 bases, with 20 bases left between them. CDR3 length: 16 residues. Germline V gene data show CDR1 as SGHRS and CDR2 as YFSETQ. The CDR3 reads CASSLSRPDSQVTQYF. CDR3 DNA sequence: TGCGCCAGCAGCTTGTCACGCCCGGACAGTCAGGTTACGCAGTATTTT.

CDR3 protein: CASSLDLWQAHGYTF. The CDR3 DNA reads as TGTGCCAGCAGCTTAGATCTATGGCAGGCACATGGCTACACCTTC. The rearrangement uses TRBV11-2 and TRBJ1-2; D remains ambiguous. Germline CDR1 is SGHAT and CDR2 is FQNNGV. V was trimmed by 0 bases and J by 6 bases, leaving 14 bases between them. The CDR3 covers 15 residues.

This clone has only a few counts. The chain has TRBV19 and TRBJ2-1; no reliable D call. The V and J ends lost 5 bases and 0 bases respectively, with 11 bases between them. The CDR3 has 15 residues. Germline CDR1 reads LNHDA; CDR2 reads SQIVND (reference sequence). The CDR3 DNA is TGTGCCAGTAGTCGGTTAACAGTCTCCTACAATGAGCAGTTCTTC. It specifies CASSRLTVSYNEQFF.

This clone was recorded only once. The rearrangement uses TRBV29-1 and TRBJ2-7; no definite D call. Trimming cost V 0 bases and J 0 bases, with 6 bases left between them. The CDR3 has 13 residues. The germline V gene has CDR1 SQVTM and CDR2 ANQGSEA. The CDR3 DNA reads as TGCAGCGTTGAAGAACCTAACTCCTACGAGCAGTACTTC. It specifies CSVEEPNSYEQYF.

The genes are TRBV6-5 and TRBJ1-1, with D unresolved. This CDR3 has 11 amino acids. Between the trimmed V and J ends, which lost 5 bases and 3 bases, there was a span of 4 bases. Germline CDR1 reads MNHEY; CDR2 reads SVGAGI. The CDR3 DNA reads TGTGCCAGCAGTCTGTACACTGAAGCTTTCTTT. It encodes CASSLYTEAFF.

This chain uses TRBV19 with TRBJ2-5, with TRBD2 identical over 11 bases. J gave up 4 bases and V 3 bases, and 4 bases lay outside the gene matches. CDR1 LNHDA and CDR2 SQIVND come from the germline V gene (reference sequence). The CDR3 sequence is 15 residues long. The CDR3 sequence is CASSIGGTSGETQYF. The CDR3 DNA is TGTGCCAGTAGTATTGGTGGGACTAGCGGAGAGACCCAGTACTTC.

This clone was counted a single time. J is TRBJ2-7 and V is TRBV27; 9 nucleotides match TRBD1. The germline V gene has CDR1 MNHEY and CDR2 SMNVEV (reference sequence). Trimming removed 5 bases from V and 4 bases from J; junction bases left unmatched: 9. This CDR3 has 15 residues. CDR3 in DNA: TGTGCCAGCAGTACTCCGGACAGGGGTTCGTACGAGCAGTACTTC. Its protein product is CASSTPDRGSYEQYF.

The chain uses TRBV6-5 and TRBJ2-2, with 7 bases that match TRBD1. The V gene's germline CDR1 is MNHEY and CDR2 SVGAGI. The CDR3 has 13 amino acids. V lost 11 bases to trimming and J lost 4 bases; unmatched junction nucleotides: 7. CDR3 nucleotides: TGTGCCGGCTGGAAGGGGGCCACCGGGGAGCTGTTTTTT. Its translation is CAGWKGATGELFF.

This clone was seen a single time. This chain uses TRBV18 with TRBJ2-2, with a possible D match to TRBD2 (6 bases). The germline gives CDR1 KGHSH, CDR2 LQKENI. Trimming stripped 1 base from V and 6 bases from J, with 12 bases between. This CDR3 is built from 15 residues. The DNA of the CDR3 is TGTGCCAGCTCACCACTCAGAATAGCGGCCGGGGAGCTGTTTTTT. Amino acid sequence: CASSPLRIAAGELFF.

This chain links TRBV2 with TRBJ2-7; tentative D call: TRBD1 (6 bases). The length of the CDR3 is 14 residues. In germline, CDR1 is SNHLY, CDR2 FYNNEI. Trimming removed 5 bases at V and 7 bases at J, with 18 bases between. CDR3 sequence: CASSPDRLRREQYF. CDR3 in DNA: TGTGCCAGCAGTCCTGACAGGCTCCGCCGGGAGCAGTACTTC.

This rearrangement joins TRBV19 to TRBJ1-5; perhaps TRBD1 as D (5 bases). Trimming cost V 5 bases and J 1 base, with 9 bases left between them. Germline values: CDR1 LNHDA, CDR2 SQIVND (reference sequence). The CDR3 spans 14 residues. The CDR3 bases are TGTGCCAGTAGTCCCCAGGGCAGCAATCAGCCCCAGCATTTT. Translating it yields CASSPQGSNQPQHF.

The chain carries TRBV4-2 and TRBJ2-6; D remains unclear. The CDR3 length is 17 residues. V was pared by 1 base and J by 0 bases, with 10 bases between. Germline CDR1 and CDR2: LGHNA and YNFKEQ. The CDR3 DNA follows: TGTGCCAGCAGCCAAGCTTCCACCGGCTCTGGGGCCAACGTCCTGACTTTC. Translating it yields CASSQASTGSGANVLTF.

This chain connects TRBV4-1 to TRBJ2-5, with 7 bases identical to TRBD2. The CDR3 is 17 amino acids. With 4 bases clipped from V and 5 bases from J, the junction kept 16 bases outside the gene matches. Germline values: CDR1 MGHRA, CDR2 YSYEKL. The CDR3 region has the DNA TGCGCCAGCAGCCCCCATCGGACTAGTCGGAAGGGGGAGACCCAGTACTTC. It encodes CASSPHRTSRKGETQYF.

The chain is built from TRBV29-1 and TRBJ2-1; 13 positions match TRBD2. The CDR3 is 17 residues long. The germline gives CDR1 SQVTM, CDR2 ANQGSEA. V lost 0 bases to trimming and J lost 7 bases; unmatched junction nucleotides: 9. CDR3: CSVEDLGGTSGENEQFF. As DNA, the CDR3 is TGCAGCGTTGAAGATCTTGGAGGGACTAGCGGGGAGAATGAGCAGTTCTTC.

The chain has TRBV5-1 and TRBJ1-3, with D perhaps matching TRBD1 (5 bases). From germline, CDR1 is SGHRS and CDR2 YFSETQ. This CDR3 spans 14 amino acids. Trimming removed 2 bases from V and 0 bases from J, with 6 bases in between. As DNA, the CDR3 is TGCGCCAGCAGCTTCCAGGGCTCTGGAAACACCATATATTTT. It codes for CASSFQGSGNTIYF.

This rearrangement joins TRBV30 to TRBJ1-5; D might be TRBD1 (5 bases). The CDR3 extends over 13 amino acids. V shed 1 base and J shed 5 bases, with 9 bases lying between them. Per germline, CDR1 GTSNPN and CDR2 SVGIG (reference sequence). In DNA form, the CDR3 reads TGTGCCTGGAGTGAACAGGACGATCAGCCCCAGCATTTT. It codes for CAWSEQDDQPQHF.

The genes are TRBV4-1 and TRBJ1-3; tentatively, D is TRBD1 (6 bases). Deletions cut 4 bases from V and 0 bases from J, with 16 bases between. Germline CDR1 MGHRA, CDR2 YSYEKL. This CDR3 region has 17 residues. CDR3 nucleotides: TGCGCCAGCAGCCTCTCCGACAGGCCGCCCTCTGGAAACACCATATATTTT. Its translation is CASSLSDRPPSGNTIYF.